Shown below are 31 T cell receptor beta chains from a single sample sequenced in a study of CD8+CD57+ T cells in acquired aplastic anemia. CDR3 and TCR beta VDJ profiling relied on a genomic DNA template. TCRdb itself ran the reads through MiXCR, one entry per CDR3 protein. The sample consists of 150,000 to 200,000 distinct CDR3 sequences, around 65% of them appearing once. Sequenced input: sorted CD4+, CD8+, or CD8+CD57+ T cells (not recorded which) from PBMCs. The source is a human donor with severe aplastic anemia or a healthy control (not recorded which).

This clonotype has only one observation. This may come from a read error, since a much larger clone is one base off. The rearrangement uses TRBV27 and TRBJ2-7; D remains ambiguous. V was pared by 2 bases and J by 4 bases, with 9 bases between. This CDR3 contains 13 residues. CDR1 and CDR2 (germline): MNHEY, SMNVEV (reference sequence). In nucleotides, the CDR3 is TGTGCCAGCAGTTTAGGTGTGATATACGAGCAGTACTTC. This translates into CASSLGVIYEQYF.

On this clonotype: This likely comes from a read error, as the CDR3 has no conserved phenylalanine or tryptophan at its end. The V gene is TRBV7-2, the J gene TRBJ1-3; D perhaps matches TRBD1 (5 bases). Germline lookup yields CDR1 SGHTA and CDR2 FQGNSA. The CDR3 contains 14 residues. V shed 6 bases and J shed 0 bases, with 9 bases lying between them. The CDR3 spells CASRSGTSGNTIYS. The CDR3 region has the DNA TGTGCCAGCAGATCCGGGACCTCTGGAAACACCATATATTCT.

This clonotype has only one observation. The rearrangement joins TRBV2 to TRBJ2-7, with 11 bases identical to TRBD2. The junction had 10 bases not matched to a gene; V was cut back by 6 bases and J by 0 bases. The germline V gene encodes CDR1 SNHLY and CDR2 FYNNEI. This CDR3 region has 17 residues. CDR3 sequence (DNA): TGTGCCAGCAGGGGGACTAGCGGTGGTGGGAGCTCCTACGAGCAGTACTTC. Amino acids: CASRGTSGGGSSYEQYF.

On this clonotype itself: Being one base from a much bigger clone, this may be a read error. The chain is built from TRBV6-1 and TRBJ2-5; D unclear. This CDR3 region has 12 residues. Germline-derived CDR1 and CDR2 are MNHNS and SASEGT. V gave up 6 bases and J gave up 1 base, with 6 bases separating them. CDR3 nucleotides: TGTGCCAGCAGGGGATCCCAAGAGACCCAGTACTTC. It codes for CASRGSQETQYF.

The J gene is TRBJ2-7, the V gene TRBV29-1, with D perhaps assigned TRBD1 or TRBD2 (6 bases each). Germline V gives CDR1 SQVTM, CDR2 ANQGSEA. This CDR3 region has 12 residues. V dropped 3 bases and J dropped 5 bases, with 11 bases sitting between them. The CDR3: CSVEAGGDEQYF. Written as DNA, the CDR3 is TGCAGCGTTGAGGCCGGGGGCGACGAGCAGTACTTC.

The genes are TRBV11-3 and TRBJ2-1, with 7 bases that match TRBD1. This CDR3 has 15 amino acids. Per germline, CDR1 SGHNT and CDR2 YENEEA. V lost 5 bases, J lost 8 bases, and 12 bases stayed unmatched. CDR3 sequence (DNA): TGTGCCAGCAGCCTATCCCAGGGGGTGGGGGATGAGCAGTTCTTC. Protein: CASSLSQGVGDEQFF.

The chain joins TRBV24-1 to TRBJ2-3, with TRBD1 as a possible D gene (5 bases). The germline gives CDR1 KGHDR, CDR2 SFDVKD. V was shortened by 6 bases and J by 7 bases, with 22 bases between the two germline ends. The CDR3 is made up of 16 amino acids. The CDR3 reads CATSSSAPGGAYTQYF. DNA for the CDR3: TGTGCCACCAGTAGTTCCGCGCCAGGTGGGGCCTATACGCAGTATTTT.

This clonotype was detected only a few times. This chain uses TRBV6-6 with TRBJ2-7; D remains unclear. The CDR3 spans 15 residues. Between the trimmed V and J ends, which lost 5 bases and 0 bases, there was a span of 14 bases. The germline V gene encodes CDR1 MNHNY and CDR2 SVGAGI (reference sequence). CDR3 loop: CASSESGSSSYEQYF. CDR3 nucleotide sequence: TGTGCCAGCAGTGAATCTGGGTCTAGCTCCTACGAGCAGTACTTC.

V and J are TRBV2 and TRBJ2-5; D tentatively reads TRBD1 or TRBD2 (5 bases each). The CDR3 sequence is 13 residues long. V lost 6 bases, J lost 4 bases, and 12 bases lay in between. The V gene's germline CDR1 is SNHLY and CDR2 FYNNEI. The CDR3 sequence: CASSYTRGETQYF. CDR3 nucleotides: TGTGCCAGCAGCTATACTAGGGGAGAGACCCAGTACTTC.

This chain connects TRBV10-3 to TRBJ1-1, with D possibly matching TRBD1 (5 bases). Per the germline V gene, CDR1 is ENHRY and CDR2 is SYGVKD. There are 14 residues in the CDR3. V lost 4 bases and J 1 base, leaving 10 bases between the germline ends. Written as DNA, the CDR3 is TGTGCCATCAGTGGGACAACAGCGAACACTGAAGCTTTCTTT. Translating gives CAISGTTANTEAFF.

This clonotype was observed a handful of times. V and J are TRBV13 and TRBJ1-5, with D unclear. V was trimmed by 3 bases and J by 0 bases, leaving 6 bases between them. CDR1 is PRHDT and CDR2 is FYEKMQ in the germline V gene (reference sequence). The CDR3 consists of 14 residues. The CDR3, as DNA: TGTGCCAGCAGCTTCGAGACTAGCAATCAGCCCCAGCATTTT. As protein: CASSFETSNQPQHF.

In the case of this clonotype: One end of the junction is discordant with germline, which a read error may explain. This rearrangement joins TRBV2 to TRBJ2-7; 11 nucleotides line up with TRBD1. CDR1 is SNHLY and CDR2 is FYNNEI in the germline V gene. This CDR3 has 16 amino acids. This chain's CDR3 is CASSQGRDRGFYEQYF. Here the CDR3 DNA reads TGCGCCAGCAGCCAGGGCCGGGACAGGGGGTTCTACGAGCAGTACTTC.

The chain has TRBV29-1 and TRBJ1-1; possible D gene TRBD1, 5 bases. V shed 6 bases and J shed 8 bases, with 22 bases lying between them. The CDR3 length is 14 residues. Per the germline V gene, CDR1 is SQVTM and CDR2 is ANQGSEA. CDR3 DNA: TGCAGCGTACTAACCCCCCTACCCTACAGGGAAGCTTTCTTT. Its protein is CSVLTPLPYREAFF.

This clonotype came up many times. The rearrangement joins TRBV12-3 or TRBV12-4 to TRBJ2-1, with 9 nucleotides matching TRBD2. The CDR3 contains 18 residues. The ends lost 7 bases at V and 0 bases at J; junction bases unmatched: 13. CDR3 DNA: TGTGCCAGCAACACGGGGGGGGAGCGGGGGGACTCCTACAATGAGCAGTTCTTC. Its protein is CASNTGGERGDSYNEQFF.

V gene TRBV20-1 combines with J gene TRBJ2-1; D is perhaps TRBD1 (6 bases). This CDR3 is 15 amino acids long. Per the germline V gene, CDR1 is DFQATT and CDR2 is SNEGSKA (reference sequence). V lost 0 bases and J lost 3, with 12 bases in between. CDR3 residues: CSARETGPDYNEQFF. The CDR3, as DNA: TGCAGTGCTAGAGAAACAGGGCCCGACTACAATGAGCAGTTCTTC.

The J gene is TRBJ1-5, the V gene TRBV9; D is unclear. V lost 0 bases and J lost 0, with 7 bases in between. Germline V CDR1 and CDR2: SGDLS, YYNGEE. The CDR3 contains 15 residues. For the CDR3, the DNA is TGTGCCAGCAGCGTAGGCTTGTCTAGCAATCAGCCCCAGCATTTT. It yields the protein CASSVGLSSNQPQHF.

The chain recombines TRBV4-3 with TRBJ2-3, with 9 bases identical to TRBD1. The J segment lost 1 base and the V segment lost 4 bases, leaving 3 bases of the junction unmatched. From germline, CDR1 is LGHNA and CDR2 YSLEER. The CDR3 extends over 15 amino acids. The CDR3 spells CASSPRQGGTDTQYF. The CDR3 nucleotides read TGCGCCAGCAGCCCCCGACAGGGGGGCACAGATACGCAGTATTTT.

The CDR3 protein is CASSLAGGADEKLFF. CDR3 DNA sequence: TGCGCCAGCAGCTTGGCCGGCGGCGCTGATGAAAAACTGTTTTTT. The rearrangement uses TRBV5-1 and TRBJ1-4; D not certain. The CDR3 covers 15 residues. Trimming removed 0 bases at V and 6 bases at J, with 12 bases between. The germline gives CDR1 SGHRS, CDR2 YFSETQ.

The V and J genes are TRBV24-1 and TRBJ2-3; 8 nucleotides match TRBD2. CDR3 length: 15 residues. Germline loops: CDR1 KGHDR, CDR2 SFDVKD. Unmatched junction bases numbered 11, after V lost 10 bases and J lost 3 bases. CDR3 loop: CATRDKRLATDTQYF. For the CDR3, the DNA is TGTGCCACACGGGACAAACGACTAGCGACAGATACGCAGTATTTT.

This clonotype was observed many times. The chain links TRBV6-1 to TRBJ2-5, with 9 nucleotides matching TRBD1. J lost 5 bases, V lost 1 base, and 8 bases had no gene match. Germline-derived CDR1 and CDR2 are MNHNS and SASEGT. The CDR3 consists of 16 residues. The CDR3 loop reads CASSEEGGQGRETQYF. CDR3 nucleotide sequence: TGTGCCAGCAGTGAAGAGGGTGGACAGGGGAGGGAGACCCAGTACTTC.

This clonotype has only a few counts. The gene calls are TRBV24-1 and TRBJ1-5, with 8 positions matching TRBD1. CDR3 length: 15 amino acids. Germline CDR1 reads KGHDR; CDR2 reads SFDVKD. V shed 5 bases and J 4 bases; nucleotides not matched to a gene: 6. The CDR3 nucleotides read TGTGCCACCAGTGTCGGACAGGGCATTAATCAGCCCCAGCATTTT. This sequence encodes CATSVGQGINQPQHF.

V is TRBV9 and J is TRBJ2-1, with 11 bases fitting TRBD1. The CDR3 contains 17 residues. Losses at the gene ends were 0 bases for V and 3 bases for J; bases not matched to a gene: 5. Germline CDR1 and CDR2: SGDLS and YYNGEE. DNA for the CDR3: TGTGCCAGCAGCGTAGTAGGGGGGACAGGGGGCTACAATGAGCAGTTCTTC. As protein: CASSVVGGTGGYNEQFF. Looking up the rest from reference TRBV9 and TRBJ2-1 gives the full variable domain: DSGVTQTPKHLITATGQRVTLRCSPRSGDLSVYWYQQSLDQGLQFLIQYYNGEERAKGNILERFSAQQFPDLHSELNLSSLELGDSALYFCASSVVGGTGGYNEQFFGPGTRLTVL.

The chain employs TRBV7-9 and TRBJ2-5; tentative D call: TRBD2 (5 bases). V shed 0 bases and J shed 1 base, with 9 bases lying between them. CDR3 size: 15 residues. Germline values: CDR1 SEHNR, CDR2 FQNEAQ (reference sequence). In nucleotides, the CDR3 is TGTGCCAGCAGCTTAGCGTTGGAGGCCCAAGAGACCCAGTACTTC. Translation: CASSLALEAQETQYF.

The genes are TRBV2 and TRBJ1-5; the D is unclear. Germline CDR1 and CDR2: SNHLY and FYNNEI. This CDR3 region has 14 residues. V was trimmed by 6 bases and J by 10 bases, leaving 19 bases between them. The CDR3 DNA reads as TGTGCCAGCAGCACCTTCGCCTTGACCCACCCCCAGCATTTT. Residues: CASSTFALTHPQHF.

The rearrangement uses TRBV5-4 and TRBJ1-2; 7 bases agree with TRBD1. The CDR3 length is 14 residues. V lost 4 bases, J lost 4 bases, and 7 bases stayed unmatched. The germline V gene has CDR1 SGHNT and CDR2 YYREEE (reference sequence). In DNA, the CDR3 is TGTGCCAGCAGCCCCATGACAGGGTCCTATGGCTACACCTTC. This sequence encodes CASSPMTGSYGYTF.

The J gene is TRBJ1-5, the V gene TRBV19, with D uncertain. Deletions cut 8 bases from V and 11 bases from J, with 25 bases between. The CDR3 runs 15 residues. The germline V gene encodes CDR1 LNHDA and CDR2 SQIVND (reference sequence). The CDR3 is CASSNRGGPRGAQHF. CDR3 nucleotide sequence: TGTGCCAGTTCCAACCGAGGCGGGCCCCGTGGCGCCCAGCATTTT.

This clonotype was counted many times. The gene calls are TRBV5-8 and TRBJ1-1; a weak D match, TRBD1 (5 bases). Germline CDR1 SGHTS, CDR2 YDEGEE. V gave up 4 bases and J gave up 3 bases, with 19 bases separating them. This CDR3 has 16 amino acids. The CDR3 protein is CASSVYRGSMDTEAFF. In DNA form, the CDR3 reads TGTGCCAGCAGCGTCTACCGGGGCTCGATGGACACTGAAGCTTTCTTT.

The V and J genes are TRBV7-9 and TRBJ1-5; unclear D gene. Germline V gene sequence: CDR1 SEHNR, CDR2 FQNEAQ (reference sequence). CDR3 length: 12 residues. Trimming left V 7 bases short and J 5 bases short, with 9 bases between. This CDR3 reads CASTQMDQPQHF. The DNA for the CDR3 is TGTGCCAGCACCCAAATGGATCAGCCCCAGCATTTT.

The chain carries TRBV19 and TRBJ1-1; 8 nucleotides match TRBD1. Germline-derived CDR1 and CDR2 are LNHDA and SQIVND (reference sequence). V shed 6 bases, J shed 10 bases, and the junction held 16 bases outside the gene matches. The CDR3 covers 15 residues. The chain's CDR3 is CASSHQRGQGAGAFF. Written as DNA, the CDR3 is TGTGCCAGTAGCCACCAACGCGGGCAGGGGGCAGGAGCTTTCTTT.

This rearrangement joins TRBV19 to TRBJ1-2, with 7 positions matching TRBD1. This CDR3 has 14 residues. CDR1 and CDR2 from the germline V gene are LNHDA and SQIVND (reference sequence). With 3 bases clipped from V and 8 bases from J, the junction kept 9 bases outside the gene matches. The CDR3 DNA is TGTGCCAGTAGTATCCCGACAGGGCCCGGAGGCTACACCTTC. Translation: CASSIPTGPGGYTF.

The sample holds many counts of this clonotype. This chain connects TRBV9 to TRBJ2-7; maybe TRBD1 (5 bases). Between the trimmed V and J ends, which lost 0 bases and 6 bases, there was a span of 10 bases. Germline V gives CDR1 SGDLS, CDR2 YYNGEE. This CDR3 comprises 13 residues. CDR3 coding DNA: TGTGCCAGCAGCGTAGCCAGTGACAGCGAGCAGTACTTC. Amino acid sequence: CASSVASDSEQYF.